The count of the clone carrying this T cell receptor (beta chain) is one. The data were produced by immunoSEQ multiplex PCR, yet TCRdb's version contains in-frame clones alone and is incomplete. The sample holds fewer than 250,000 clones, around 87% seen once. These data belong to a study of blood T cell repertoires in COVID-19. Study overall: The United States, Italy and Spain provided the acute and convalescent COVID-19 samples. PBMCs, B-cell-depleted T cells, or T cells were the source of the cDNA or gDNA that made up the material.

The CDR3 is 13 residues long. J gave up 7 bases and V 5 bases, and 6 bases lay outside the gene matches. Germline V gene sequence: CDR1 SGHNT, CDR2 YENEEA. V usage is TRBV11-3 and J usage is TRBJ2-7; 9 bases line up with TRBD1. The sequence was obtained from a man in his fifties or sixties with acute or convalescent COVID-19. The sample was peripheral blood. CDR3 sequence: CASSPRTGVEQYF. The CDR3, as DNA: TGTGCCAGCAGCCCACGGACAGGGGTGGAGCAGTACTTC. The full variable domain, its missing parts supplied by reference TRBV11-3 and TRBJ2-7, is EAGVVQSPRYKIIEKKQPVAFWCNPISGHNTLYWYLQNLGQGPELLIRYENEEAVDDSQLPKDRFSAERLKGVDSTLKIQPAELGDSAVYLCASSPRTGVEQYFGPGTRLTVT.